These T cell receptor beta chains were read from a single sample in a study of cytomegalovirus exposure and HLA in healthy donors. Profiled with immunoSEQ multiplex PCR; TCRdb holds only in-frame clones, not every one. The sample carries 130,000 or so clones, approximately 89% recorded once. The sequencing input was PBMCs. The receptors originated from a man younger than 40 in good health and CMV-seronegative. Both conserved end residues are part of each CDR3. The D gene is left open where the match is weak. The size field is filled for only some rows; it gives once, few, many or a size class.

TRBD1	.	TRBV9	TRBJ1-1	TGTGCCAGCAGCGGGACAGGGAGCCAAGCTTTCTTT	CASSGTGSQAFF
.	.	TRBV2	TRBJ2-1	TGTGCCAGCAGTGAGGCGGGGAGCTCCTACAATGAGCAGTTCTTC	CASSEAGSSYNEQFF
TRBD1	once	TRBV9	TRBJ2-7	TGTGCCAGCAGTTTCGCCGGGACAGGGAAATCCGAGCAGTACTTC	CASSFAGTGKSEQYF
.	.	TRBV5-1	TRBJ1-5	TGCGCCAGCAGTCCCTCAGGGAATCAGCCCCAGCATTTT	CASSPSGNQPQHF
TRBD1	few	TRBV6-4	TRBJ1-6	TGTGCCAGCAGCCCGACAGGGCCCAATTCACCCCTCCACTTT	CASSPTGPNSPLHF
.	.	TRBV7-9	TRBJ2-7	TGTGCCAGCAGCTTAGAATACTACGAGCAGTACTTC	CASSLEYYEQYF
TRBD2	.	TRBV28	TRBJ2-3	TGTGCCAGCAGTTTATTGGGGGGGAGCACAGATACGCAGTATTTT	CASSLLGGSTDTQYF
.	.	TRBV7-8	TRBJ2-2	TGTGCCAGCAGCTTGCAGGGGACGAACACCGGGGAGCTGTTTTTT	CASSLQGTNTGELFF
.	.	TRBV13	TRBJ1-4	TGTGCCAGCAGCCCCTCGGGAGCGATTAATGAAAAACTGTTTTTT	CASSPSGAINEKLFF
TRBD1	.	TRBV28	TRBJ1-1	TGTGCCAGCAGTTCGACAGGGCGTGGGACTGAAGCTTTCTTT	CASSSTGRGTEAFF
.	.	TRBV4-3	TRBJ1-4	TGCGCCAGCAGCCAAGAAAATACCTCGGGAGGAAAACTGTTTTTT	CASSQENTSGGKLFF
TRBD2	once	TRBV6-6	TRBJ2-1	TGTGCCAGCAGTTACTTAACTAGCGGGAGCAATGAGCAGTTCTTC	CASSYLTSGSNEQFF
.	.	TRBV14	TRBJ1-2	TGTGCCAGCAGCCCTCAGGGATCTGTAAACTATGGCTACACCTTC	CASSPQGSVNYGYTF
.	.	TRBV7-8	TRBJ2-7	TGTGCCAGCAGCCAGAGGGCAGGGGATACGGGCGAGCAGTACTTC	CASSQRAGDTGEQYF
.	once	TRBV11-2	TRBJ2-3	TGTGCCAGCAGCTTAGATCCCTTCCCAGATACGCAGTATTTT	CASSLDPFPDTQYF
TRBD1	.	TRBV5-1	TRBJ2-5	TGCGCCAGCAGCCAACCGGACAGGGGGCCGGAGACCCAGTACTTC	CASSQPDRGPETQYF
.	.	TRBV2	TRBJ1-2	TGTGCCATCAAACAGGGCGCCGACTATGGCTACACCTTC	CAIKQGADYGYTF
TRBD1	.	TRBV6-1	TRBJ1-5	TGTGCCAGCAGTGTAACAGGGGGCCAGGTTCAGCCCCAGCATTTT	CASSVTGGQVQPQHF
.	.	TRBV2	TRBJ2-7	TGTGCCAGCAACTACGAACAGGGATCCTACGAGCAGTACTTC	CASNYEQGSYEQYF
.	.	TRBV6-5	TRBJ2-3	TGTGCCAGCAGTTACTCGCGACAGCTCCCAGATACGCAGTATTTT	CASSYSRQLPDTQYF
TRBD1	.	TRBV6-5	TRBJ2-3	TGTGCCAGCAGTTACGGACAGGGTGGGAATACGCAGTATTTT	CASSYGQGGNTQYF
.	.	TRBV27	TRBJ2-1	TGTGCCAGCAGTTTCGACGCTCCTGGGGCTAGCGCCTACAATGAGCAGTTCTTC	CASSFDAPGASAYNEQFF
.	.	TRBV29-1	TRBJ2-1	TGCAGCGTTGAAGTGTCGCTTTCCCGACTTAACAATGAGCAGTTCTTC	CSVEVSLSRLNNEQFF
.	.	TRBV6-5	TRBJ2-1	TGTGCCAGCAGTTACCAGGGCTCCCTGTCAGAGCAGTTCTTC	CASSYQGSLSEQFF
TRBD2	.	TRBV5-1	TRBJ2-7	TGCGCCAGCAGCTTGGCGGGGGGTCCCTACGAGCAGTACTTC	CASSLAGGPYEQYF
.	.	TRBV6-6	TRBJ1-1	TGTGCCAGCAGTTACCCAGGACAGAGAGGGTCCCCAACAGCTTTCTTT	CASSYPGQRGSPTAFF
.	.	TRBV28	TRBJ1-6	TGTGCCAGCAGCCCTTCTACAGGGTTTAGTGTTTCACCCCTCCACTTT	CASSPSTGFSVSPLHF
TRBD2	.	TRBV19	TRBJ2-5	TGTGCCAGTAGTATTAGCGGGGGGGGCGTGGAGACCCAGTACTTC	CASSISGGGVETQYF
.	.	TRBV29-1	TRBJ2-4	TGCAGCGTTGAACCCCCCGAGGTTGGGATTCAGTACTTC	CSVEPPEVGIQYF
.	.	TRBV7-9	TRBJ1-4	TGTGCCAGCAGCTTAGAACAGGCTGGGAAACTGTTTTTT	CASSLEQAGKLFF
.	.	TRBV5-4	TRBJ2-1	TGTGCCAGCAGCTTGGAAGGACTTGAGCAGTTCTTC	CASSLEGLEQFF
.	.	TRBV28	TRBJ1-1	TGTGCCAGCAGTCCCGCGACAGAGAACACTGAAGCTTTCTTT	CASSPATENTEAFF
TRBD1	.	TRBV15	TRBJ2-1	TGTGCCACCAGCCCTGCTGGGACAGGCTTTTACAATGAGCAGTTCTTC	CATSPAGTGFYNEQFF
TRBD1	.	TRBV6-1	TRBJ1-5	TGTGCCACTACAGACAGGGGCAGCAATCAGCCCCAGCATTTT	CATTDRGSNQPQHF
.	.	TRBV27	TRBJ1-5	TGTGCCAGCAGTTTAGGGGGGGGTCAGCCCCAGCATTTT	CASSLGGGQPQHF
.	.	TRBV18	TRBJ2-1	TGTGCCAGCTCACGACAGAATGAGCAGTTCTTC	CASSRQNEQFF
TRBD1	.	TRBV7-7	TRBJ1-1	TGTGCCAGCAGCCGGGACAGGAACACTGAAGCTTTCTTT	CASSRDRNTEAFF
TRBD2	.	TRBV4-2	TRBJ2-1	TGTGCCAGCAGCCAAGGCTCTAGCGGGGGGTACAATGAGCAGTTCTTC	CASSQGSSGGYNEQFF
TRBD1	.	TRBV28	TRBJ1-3	TGTGCCAGCAGCGAGGCCAGGGGGGCGTACACCATATATTTT	CASSEARGAYTIYF
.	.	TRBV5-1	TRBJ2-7	TGCGCCAGCAGCTTGGCCCCTGCGGGGGCTGGCGAGCAGTACTTC	CASSLAPAGAGEQYF
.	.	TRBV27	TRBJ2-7	TGTGCCAGCAGTTTCCGAGGGCGTTCCTACGAGCAGTACTTC	CASSFRGRSYEQYF
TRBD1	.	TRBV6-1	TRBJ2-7	TGTGCCAGCAGTGACTCGCGGGACAGGTTTCACGAGCAGTACTTC	CASSDSRDRFHEQYF
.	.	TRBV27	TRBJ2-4	TGTGCCAGCAGTTTGAGAGGGGCCAAAAACATTCAGTACTTC	CASSLRGAKNIQYF
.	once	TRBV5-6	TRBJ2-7	TGTGCCAGCAGCACGCCGGGACAACGAGCTTACGAGCAGTACTTC	CASSTPGQRAYEQYF
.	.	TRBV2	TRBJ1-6	TGTGCCAGCAGCGCCCGGGACTCTTATTCACCCCTCCACTTT	CASSARDSYSPLHF
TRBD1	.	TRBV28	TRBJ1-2	TGTGCCAGCAGTTTCCGGACAGGGAGTAGAGGCTACACCTTC	CASSFRTGSRGYTF
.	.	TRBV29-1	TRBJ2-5	TGCAGCGTTGATTCCCGGTACCAAGAGACCCAGTACTTC	CSVDSRYQETQYF
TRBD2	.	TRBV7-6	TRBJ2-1	TGTGCCAGCAGCTCACCGGGACTATACGGCAATGAGCAGTTCTTC	CASSSPGLYGNEQFF
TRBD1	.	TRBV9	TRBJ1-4	TGTGCCAGCAGCAAACGGACAGGGGGAAATGAAAAACTGTTTTTT	CASSKRTGGNEKLFF
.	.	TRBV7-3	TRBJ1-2	TGTGCCAGCAGCTTTAGGGGAGGAAATGGCTACACCTTC	CASSFRGGNGYTF
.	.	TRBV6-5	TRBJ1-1	TGTGCCAGCAGTCAGGGGAAGAACACTGAAGCTTTCTTT	CASSQGKNTEAFF
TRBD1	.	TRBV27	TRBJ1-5	TGTGCCAGCAGGTCCGGGACAGGCGATCAGCCCCAGCATTTT	CASRSGTGDQPQHF
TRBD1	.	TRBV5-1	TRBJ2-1	TGCGCCAGCAGCTTCGAGGGGGCCAATGAGCAGTTCTTC	CASSFEGANEQFF
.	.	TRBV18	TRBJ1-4	TGTGCCAGCTCACCACCGGAGGGCGTAAAACTGTTTTTT	CASSPPEGVKLFF
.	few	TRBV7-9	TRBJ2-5	TGTGCCAGCAGCTTAACGGGAAATTCACAAGAGACCCAGTACTTC	CASSLTGNSQETQYF
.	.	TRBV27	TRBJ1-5	TGTGCCAGCAGTTTATCTTACGGAGGGCTTCAGCCCCAGCATTTT	CASSLSYGGLQPQHF
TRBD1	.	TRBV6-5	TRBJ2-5	TGTGCCAGCAGTTACTCTACAGGGGGCAAAGAGACCCAGTACTTC	CASSYSTGGKETQYF
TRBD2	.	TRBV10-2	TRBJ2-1	TGCGCCAGCAGGGGCACTAGCGGATACAATGAGCAGTTCTTC	CASRGTSGYNEQFF
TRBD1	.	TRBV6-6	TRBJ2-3	TGTGCCAGCAGCGGTATCCGGGACAGGACACATAATACGCAGTATTTT	CASSGIRDRTHNTQYF